This TCR beta chain is drawn from a study of radiation and T cells in renal cell carcinoma. Study findings and constraints: Top tumor clonotypes rose in blood 2 weeks post-radiation, then contracted.

TCRdb keeps only in-frame clones here, not all; method: immunoSEQ multiplex PCR. There are some 120,000 clones in the sample; 85% to 90% occur only once, and 5.8% lies in the top ten. The CDR3 runs 12 residues. Trimming stripped 7 bases from V and 5 bases from J, with 11 bases between. CDR1 and CDR2 from the germline V gene are LNHDA and SQIVND (reference sequence). This clone has only one observation. Its antigen is as yet unknown. The time point was: blood 2 weeks post-SBRT. Treatment reported: 15 Gy SBRT to primary tumor, nephrectomy 4 weeks later. Sequenced material: blood, taken from a patient whose treatment included radiotherapy and nephrectomy. V usage is TRBV19 and J usage is TRBJ1-2; tentative D call: TRBD1 (6 bases). The clonotype comes from an older woman with renal cell carcinoma. CDR3 DNA sequence: TGTGCCAGTAAACGGGACATGTATGGCTACACCTTC. Translated: CASKRDMYGYTF.